This T cell receptor (beta chain) was retrieved from a study of CD8 T cells in ankylosing spondylitis. The trim removed 4 bases at V and 5 bases at J, leaving 4 bases unmatched. This CDR3 spans 15 amino acids. Germline V gene sequence: CDR1 SGHRS, CDR2 YFSETQ. Study observations and caveats: Significant enrichment of disease-linked clones was reported in matched ankylosing spondylitis synovial fluid. Disease-linked clones proved CD8+ and comparatively uncommon in peripheral blood. A TCR beta motif of 7 or 8 highly homologous variants appeared characteristic of ankylosing spondylitis blood.

Quantitative 5'-RACE with molecular barcodes generated TCR beta libraries. TCRdb re-analysed the 5' RACE reads in MiXCR, keeping a single row per CDR3 protein. Altogether some 180,000 distinct CDR3 sequences are present, over 15% being singletons, with the ten largest covering around 4.7%. The sample holds many counts of this clonotype. Its specificity is unknown. The sequence was obtained from a male donor aged 5 to 29 with ankylosing spondylitis or in good health (not recorded which). The sequencing sample was made of blood, either unsorted or a sorted T cell fraction (not recorded which). The rearrangement links TRBV5-1 to TRBJ2-1, with 12 positions matching TRBD2. Here the CDR3 DNA reads TGCGCCAGCAGCCCTGGACTAGCGGGAAACAATGAGCAGTTCTTC. It yields the protein CASSPGLAGNNEQFF.